The clone carrying this T cell receptor beta chain was counted a few times. As yet, its antigen is unknown. TCRdb re-called the 5' RACE reads with MiXCR, one entry per CDR3 protein. The sample shows approximately 170,000 distinct CDR3 sequences, over 10% of them seen only once. The sample belongs to a study of T-cell memory formation after mild COVID-19. Looking at the study overall: Largely donor-specific TCR clusters were found. The study's findings and limits: The study found balanced CD4/CD8 in clones contracting day 15 to 85 and a CD4+ lean in later expanders. Contracting CD4+ clones sat mainly in CM and EM; CD8+ in EMRA.

The CDR3 spans 15 residues. Trimming left V 2 bases short and J 0 bases short, with 8 bases between. Germline-derived CDR1 and CDR2 are MNHNY and SVGAGI (reference sequence). The material sequenced was PBMCs or a T cell subset sorted from them (not recorded which). The source of this sequence is a man younger than 35 who had mild COVID-19 (a few samples of this study predate the infection). Cell type and time point are not known. V gene TRBV6-6 combines with J gene TRBJ2-1; D perhaps matches TRBD2 (5 bases). In nucleotides, the CDR3 is TGTGCCAGCAGTTACCTCGGGAACTCCTACAATGAGCAGTTCTTC. Translating gives CASSYLGNSYNEQFF.